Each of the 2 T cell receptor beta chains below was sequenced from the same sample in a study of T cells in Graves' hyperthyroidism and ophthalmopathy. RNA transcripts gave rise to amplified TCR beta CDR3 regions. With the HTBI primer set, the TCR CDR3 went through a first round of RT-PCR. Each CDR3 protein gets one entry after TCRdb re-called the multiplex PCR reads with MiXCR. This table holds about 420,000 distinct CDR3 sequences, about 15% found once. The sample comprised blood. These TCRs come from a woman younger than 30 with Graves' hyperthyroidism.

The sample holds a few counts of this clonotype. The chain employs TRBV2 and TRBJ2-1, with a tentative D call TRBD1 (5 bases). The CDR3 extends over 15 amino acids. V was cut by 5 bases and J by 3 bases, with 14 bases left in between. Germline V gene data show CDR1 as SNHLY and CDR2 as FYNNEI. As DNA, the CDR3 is TGTGCCAGCAGTTGGGGCAGGGCTCTCTACAATGAGCAGTTCTTC. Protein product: CASSWGRALYNEQFF.

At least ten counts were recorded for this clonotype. The CDR3 DNA reads as TGCAGTGCTAGGGAGACCATCGGGGACCAAGAGACCCAGTACTTC. Encoded protein: CSARETIGDQETQYF. The chain combines TRBV20-1 with TRBJ2-5, with D perhaps matching TRBD2 (5 bases). CDR1 and CDR2 from the germline V gene are DFQATT and SNEGSKA (reference sequence). With 3 bases removed from V and 0 bases from J, the gap between germline ends came to 14 bases. This CDR3 contains 15 residues.